Listed below are T cell receptor beta chains from one sample, sequenced in a study of T-cell reconstitution after alpha-beta-depleted transplantation in children. One entry per CDR3 protein, called by TCRdb with MiXCR from the PCR reads. The data show some 640,000 distinct CDR3 sequences, 16% seen once. The sequencing here drew on PBMCs from the stem cell graft donor, taken from the stem cell graft. The receptors come from a human donor who donated a stem cell graft to a child with acute myeloid leukemia. Both conserved end residues are part of each CDR3. The D gene is left open where the match is weak. Clone size is given for some rows only: seen once, a few or many times, or a class if the clone is expanded.

>TRBJ2-2|many|TRBD1|TRBV20-1
CSARPGTGESGELFF
TGCAGTGCTAGACCCGGGACAGGGGAGTCCGGGGAGCTGTTTTTT
>TRBJ1-2|NA|NA|TRBV4-2
CASDGTGLSNYGYTF
TGTGCCAGTGACGGCACAGGGCTTTCTAACTATGGCTACACCTTC
>TRBJ1-5|few|NA|TRBV27
CASGLSSGGQPQHF
TGTGCCAGCGGTTTATCAAGTGGGGGACAGCCCCAGCATTTT
>TRBJ2-5|NA|TRBD2|TRBV7-9
CASSLIERAGEETQYF
TGTGCCAGCAGCTTAATAGAACGGGCGGGGGAAGAGACCCAGTACTTC
>TRBJ2-4|NA|TRBD1|TRBV29-1
CSVVGTGDRHGKNIQYF
TGCAGCGTTGTTGGGACAGGGGACAGGCATGGCAAAAACATTCAGTACTTC
>TRBJ2-6|NA|NA|TRBV5-6
CASSLAREEIGSSGANVLTF
TGTGCCAGCAGCTTGGCCAGGGAGGAGATCGGGAGTTCTGGGGCCAACGTCCTGACTTTC
>TRBJ1-2|NA|NA|TRBV5-1
CASSLVGAGYTF
TGCGCCAGCAGCTTGGTGGGGGCTGGCTACACCTTC
>TRBJ1-6|NA|TRBD1|TRBV7-2
CASSNPGQGGYNSPLHF
TGTGCCAGCAGCAACCCGGGACAGGGGGGCTATAATTCACCCCTCCACTTT
>TRBJ2-2|NA|NA|TRBV15
CATSRVPGGELFF
TGTGCCACCTCGAGGGTCCCGGGCGGGGAGCTGTTTTTT
>TRBJ2-2|many|NA|TRBV29-1
CSVERTGELFF
TGCAGCGTTGAACGAACCGGGGAGCTGTTTTTT
>TRBJ1-1|few|NA|TRBV7-2
CASSRQGVGEAFF
TGTGCCAGCAGCCGCCAGGGAGTCGGTGAAGCTTTCTTT
>TRBJ2-1|few|NA|TRBV20-1
CSAPDVDSSLDNEQFF
TGCAGTGCTCCAGACGTCGACAGCTCCCTTGACAATGAGCAGTTCTTC
>TRBJ1-1|many|NA|TRBV7-2
CASSARTANTEAFF
TGTGCCAGCAGCGCGCGGACAGCGAACACTGAAGCTTTCTTT
>TRBJ2-7|few|NA|TRBV11-2
CASSWDPSYEQYF
TGTGCCAGCAGCTGGGATCCATCCTACGAGCAGTACTTC
>TRBJ1-3|few|NA|TRBV29-1
CSVEVRLSGNTIYF
TGCAGCGTTGAAGTCAGACTCTCTGGAAACACCATATATTTT
>TRBJ1-2|few|TRBD1|TRBV7-8
CASSPRDRGWYGYTF
TGTGCCAGCAGCCCCAGGGACAGGGGTTGGTATGGCTACACCTTC
>TRBJ1-1|few|NA|TRBV7-9
CASSPGRESTEAFF
TGTGCCAGCAGCCCGGGGAGGGAAAGCACTGAAGCTTTCTTT
>TRBJ2-7|NA|NA|TRBV9
CASSVGGKPYEQYF
TGTGCCAGCAGCGTAGGGGGAAAACCCTACGAGCAGTACTTC
>TRBJ2-5|many|TRBD1|TRBV29-1
CSAMTGIETQYF
TGCAGCGCTATGACAGGGATCGAGACCCAGTACTTC
>TRBJ1-2|NA|NA|TRBV5-1
CASSLDANYGYTF
TGCGCCAGCAGCTTGGATGCTAACTATGGCTACACCTTC
>TRBJ1-3|many|TRBD1|TRBV9
CASSATGTDLRTGNTIYF
TGTGCCAGCAGCGCAACCGGGACAGACTTAAGAACTGGAAACACCATATATTTT
>TRBJ1-2|many|TRBD1|TRBV29-1
CSVEQSGTGEAIGHGYTF
TGCAGCGTTGAACAATCCGGGACAGGGGAAGCGATCGGCCATGGCTACACCTTC
>TRBJ1-1|NA|NA|TRBV25-1
CASSSRGGEGLNTEAFF
TGTGCCAGCAGTTCACGCGGGGGGGAGGGCTTGAACACTGAAGCTTTCTTT
>TRBJ1-3|NA|NA|TRBV12-3/TRBV12-4
CASVAGPSGNTIYF
TGTGCCAGCGTGGCAGGCCCCTCTGGAAACACCATATATTTT
>TRBJ2-5|few|TRBD1|TRBV7-2
CASSRQGAVRETQYF
TGTGCCAGCAGCCGACAGGGGGCGGTAAGAGAGACCCAGTACTTC
>TRBJ1-3|few|TRBD1|TRBV12-3/TRBV12-4
CASNSGTGDGNTIYF
TGTGCCAGCAACTCCGGGACAGGGGACGGAAACACCATATATTTT
>TRBJ2-5|once|TRBD2|TRBV2
CASRLGGGAQETQYF
TGTGCCAGCAGATTGGGCGGGGGGGCCCAGGAGACCCAGTACTTC
>TRBJ2-7|few|NA|TRBV29-1
CSGGSGYEQYF
TGCAGCGGGGGGTCGGGCTACGAGCAGTACTTC
>TRBJ2-2|once|TRBD1|TRBV5-4
CASSSTGWDTGELFF
TGTGCCAGCAGCTCGACAGGGTGGGACACCGGGGAGCTGTTTTTT
>TRBJ1-4|many|NA|TRBV12-3/TRBV12-4
CASSSSSEGEKLFF
TGTGCCAGCAGCTCAAGTTCTGAAGGGGAAAAACTGTTTTTT
>TRBJ1-1|NA|NA|TRBV20-1
CSARDRGSTEAFF
TGCAGTGCTAGAGATAGGGGGAGTACTGAAGCTTTCTTT
>TRBJ2-7|many|TRBD1|TRBV12-3/TRBV12-4
CASSFMDRAEQYF
TGTGCCAGCAGTTTCATGGACAGGGCCGAGCAGTACTTC
>TRBJ2-3|many|TRBD2|TRBV27
CASSNPSSGRSTDTQYF
TGTGCCAGCAGTAACCCCTCTAGCGGGAGAAGCACAGATACGCAGTATTTT
>TRBJ2-2|NA|TRBD1|TRBV5-1
CASSLEGQGTTGELFF
TGCGCCAGCAGCTTGGAGGGACAGGGTACCACCGGGGAGCTGTTTTTT
>TRBJ2-1|many|TRBD1|TRBV12-3/TRBV12-4
CASSLTTGGTNEQFF
TGTGCCAGCAGTTTGACGACAGGGGGTACAAATGAGCAGTTCTTC
>TRBJ1-1|few|NA|TRBV7-9
CASSPRAGLNTEAFF
TGTGCCAGCAGCCCTCGCGCAGGCTTGAACACTGAAGCTTTCTTT
>TRBJ2-5|few|NA|TRBV7-2
CASRGGEPQYF
TGTGCCAGCAGGGGTGGGGAACCCCAGTACTTC
>TRBJ2-1|NA|TRBD2|TRBV5-1
CASSTSGGAGEQFF
TGCGCCAGCAGCACTAGCGGGGGGGCAGGGGAGCAGTTCTTC
>TRBJ1-5|few|TRBD1|TRBV20-1
CSAPGQANQPQHF
TGCAGTGCTCCAGGACAGGCCAATCAGCCCCAGCATTTT
>TRBJ2-1|NA|TRBD1|TRBV11-1
CASSTGTEDQGSYNEQFF
TGTGCCAGCAGCACCGGGACAGAGGACCAGGGCTCCTACAATGAGCAGTTCTTC
>TRBJ2-1|many|NA|TRBV13
CASSLGTYYNEQFF
TGTGCCAGCAGCTTAGGAACATACTACAATGAGCAGTTCTTC
>TRBJ2-5|many|NA|TRBV29-1
CSVDRAGQETQYF
TGCAGCGTTGACCGTGCGGGCCAAGAGACCCAGTACTTC
>TRBJ2-3|many|NA|TRBV10-1
CASSESILSDTQYF
TGCGCCAGCAGTGAGTCGATACTCTCCGATACGCAGTATTTT
>TRBJ2-5|many|TRBD2|TRBV20-1
CSAVLANAQETQYF
TGCAGTGCTGTACTAGCGAATGCACAAGAGACCCAGTACTTC
>TRBJ2-1|many|TRBD2|TRBV7-2
CASSVGLGNNEQFF
TGTGCCAGCAGCGTCGGACTAGGAAACAATGAGCAGTTCTTC
>TRBJ2-1|NA|NA|TRBV29-1
CSVEDPKLLYEQFF
TGCAGCGTTGAAGACCCTAAGCTCCTGTATGAGCAGTTCTTC
>TRBJ1-5|NA|NA|TRBV12-3/TRBV12-4
CASSVGRQPQHF
TGTGCCAGCTCGGTGGGGCGTCAGCCCCAGCATTTT
>TRBJ2-4|few|TRBD2|TRBV7-8
CASSLIAGGSSTKNIQYF
TGTGCCAGCAGCTTAATAGCGGGGGGGTCCTCAACCAAAAACATTCAGTACTTC
>TRBJ1-6|many|NA|TRBV20-1
CSARDGGQDSYNSPLHF
TGCAGTGCTAGAGATGGAGGGCAGGACTCCTATAATTCACCCCTCCACTTT
>TRBJ1-1|many|NA|TRBV20-1
CSAKKGTTNTEAFF
TGCAGTGCCAAGAAGGGGACAACTAACACTGAAGCTTTCTTT
>TRBJ1-3|once|NA|TRBV7-9
CASSSNRDGNTIYF
TGTGCCAGCAGCTCCAACAGGGACGGAAACACCATATATTTT
>TRBJ2-1|many|TRBD1|TRBV12-3/TRBV12-4
CASSFPTGGPNEQFF
TGTGCCAGCAGTTTCCCGACAGGGGGCCCAAATGAGCAGTTCTTC
>TRBJ1-4|many|NA|TRBV20-1
CSATTGTHNEKLFF
TGCAGTGCTACTACCGGGACACATAATGAAAAACTGTTTTTT
>TRBJ1-5|NA|NA|TRBV27
CASSLWQDQPQHF
TGTGCCAGCAGTTTATGGCAGGATCAGCCCCAGCATTTT
>TRBJ2-1|few|NA|TRBV2
CASSTQDYNEQFF
TGTGCCAGCAGCACACAGGATTACAATGAGCAGTTCTTC